Below, 21 T cell receptor beta chains from the same sample are listed, as sequenced in a study of blood T cell repertoires in COVID-19. TCRdb's table, derived via immunoSEQ multiplex PCR, lists solely in-frame clones and lacks some. The profile shows roughly 250,000 clones, approximately 90% of them singletons. Sequences were obtained from peripheral blood. The origin of the receptors is a man aged 55-75 years who had recovered from COVID-19.

The rearrangement joins TRBV4-1 to TRBJ2-1; 13 bases line up with TRBD2. Germline V gives CDR1 MGHRA, CDR2 YSYEKL. The CDR3 loop spans 16 amino acids. The V gene end was trimmed by 2 bases and the J gene end by 8 bases; junction bases not matched to a gene: 6. CDR3 bases: TGCGCCAGCAGCCAACGCGGACTAGCGGGGGTTGATGAGCAGTTCTTC. Protein product: CASSQRGLAGVDEQFF.

This CDR3 is CASTKGLANTGELFF. CDR3 DNA sequence: TGTGCCAGCACCAAGGGACTGGCGAACACCGGGGAGCTGTTTTTT. The V call is TRBV6-5, the J call TRBJ2-2, with D tentatively TRBD2 (6 bases). V lost 7 bases and J 0 bases, leaving 12 bases between the germline ends. This CDR3 is built from 15 residues. CDR1 and CDR2 (germline): MNHEY, SVGAGI.

In DNA, the CDR3 is TGTGCCACCAGCAGAGATAGGGTCAGGGGGCAGGCAAAACTGTTTTTT. Amino acid sequence: CATSRDRVRGQAKLFF. This chain joins TRBV15 and TRBJ1-4; 8 nucleotides agree with TRBD1. The length of the CDR3 is 16 residues. The germline CDR1 and CDR2 sequences are LNHNV and YYDKDF (reference sequence). Trimming removed 0 bases from V and 10 bases from J; junction bases left unmatched: 10. The complete variable domain, with remaining parts taken from reference TRBV15 and TRBJ1-4, reads DAMVIQNPRYQVTQFGKPVTLSCSQTLNHNVMYWYQQKSSQAPKLLFHYYDKDFNNEADTPDNFQSRRPNTSFCFLDIRSPGLGDTAMYLCATSRDRVRGQAKLFFGSGTQLSVL.

The rearrangement joins TRBV6-2 or TRBV6-3 to TRBJ1-6, with 9 bases identical to TRBD1. CDR1 and CDR2 (germline): MNHEY, SVGEGT. J gave up 9 bases and V 2 bases, and 5 bases lay outside the gene matches. CDR3 length: 15 amino acids. CDR3 sequence: CASSYPGTGTSPLHF. Here the CDR3 DNA reads TGTGCCAGCAGTTACCCAGGGACAGGGACTTCACCCCTCCACTTT.

The V and J genes are TRBV9 and TRBJ2-7; a possible D gene is TRBD1 (6 bases). Trimming stripped 0 bases from V and 3 bases from J, with 16 bases between. CDR1 SGDLS and CDR2 YYNGEE come from the germline V gene. The CDR3 consists of 16 residues. The chain's CDR3 is CASSVGLWAGDYEQYF. In DNA, the CDR3 is TGTGCCAGCAGCGTAGGTCTTTGGGCAGGGGACTACGAGCAGTACTTC.

The V gene is TRBV10-3, the J gene TRBJ2-1, with 13 bases identical to TRBD2. The CDR3 length is 15 residues. V lost 2 bases, J lost 9 bases, and 4 bases stayed unmatched. Germline CDR1 ENHRY, CDR2 SYGVKD. Written as DNA, the CDR3 is TGTGCCATCAGTGAGACTAGCGGGGGGGCTGGTGAGCAGTTCTTC. This encodes CAISETSGGAGEQFF.

This clone was observed once. The chain combines TRBV7-9 with TRBJ1-3; 10 bases are shared with TRBD1. V lost 5 bases and J lost 0; bases outside the gene matches: 10. The CDR3 consists of 18 residues. Germline CDR1 and CDR2: SEHNR and FQNEAQ (reference sequence). The CDR3 DNA reads as TGTGCCAGCAGCCCCGGGACAGGGGTTAAGAGCTCTGGAAACACCATATATTTT. Translation gives CASSPGTGVKSSGNTIYF.

The rearrangement joins TRBV14 to TRBJ1-2, with D maybe TRBD1 (5 bases). This CDR3 contains 13 residues. With 4 bases removed from V and 2 bases from J, the gap between germline ends came to 8 bases. CDR1 is SGHDN and CDR2 is FVKESK in the germline V gene. In DNA, the CDR3 is TGTGCCAGCAGCCCGACAGTAAACTATGGCTACACCTTC. Protein sequence: CASSPTVNYGYTF.

The chain employs TRBV9 and TRBJ2-2, with 8 bases lining up with TRBD2. V shed 4 bases, J shed 8 bases, and the junction held 16 bases outside the gene matches. Germline loops: CDR1 SGDLS, CDR2 YYNGEE. This CDR3 is 17 amino acids long. In DNA form, the CDR3 reads TGTGCCAGCAGCTCTCCCTTGCGGGGGGCACCCACGGGGGAGCTGTTTTTT. Its translation is CASSSPLRGAPTGELFF.

The rearrangement uses TRBV12-3 or TRBV12-4 and TRBJ1-1; D is undetermined. There are 13 residues in the CDR3. Trimming took 7 bases from V and 5 from J, leaving 14 bases between them. The CDR3 DNA sequence: TGTGCCAGCAATTTTATGGGGAGAACTGAAGCTTTCTTT. It codes for CASNFMGRTEAFF.

The V gene is TRBV4-2, the J gene TRBJ1-6, with D maybe TRBD1 (5 bases). Germline lookup yields CDR1 LGHNA and CDR2 YNFKEQ. V shed 0 bases and J shed 3 bases, with 21 bases lying between them. The CDR3 covers 20 residues. CDR3 in DNA: TGTGCCAGCAGCCAAGATATCGGTCGTGACAGTCTGTTCTATAATTCACCCCTCCACTTT. Encoded protein: CASSQDIGRDSLFYNSPLHF.

This sequence joins TRBV19 and TRBJ2-4; D is undetermined. This CDR3 has 14 amino acids. Per germline, CDR1 LNHDA and CDR2 SQIVND (reference sequence). Trimming left V 1 base short and J 4 bases short, with 8 bases between. The chain's CDR3 is CASSIVVFKNIQYF. The CDR3 nucleotides read TGTGCCAGTAGTATAGTAGTATTTAAAAACATTCAGTACTTC.

The genes are TRBV27 and TRBJ2-1; tentative D call: TRBD1 (6 bases). Trimming removed 5 bases at V and 2 bases at J, with 13 bases between. The CDR3 loop spans 15 amino acids. Germline V gives CDR1 MNHEY, CDR2 SMNVEV (reference sequence). The CDR3 loop is CASSKDRRTYNEQFF. DNA for the CDR3: TGTGCCAGCAGTAAGGACAGAAGAACCTACAATGAGCAGTTCTTC.

This chain uses TRBV6-2 or TRBV6-3 with TRBJ2-3, with TRBD2 matching over 7 bases. Trimming cost V 6 bases and J 1 base; bases outside gene matches: 7. In germline, CDR1 is MNHEY, CDR2 SVGEGT. The CDR3 is 15 amino acids. CDR3 bases: TGTGCCAGCAGCGATCTCCGGGGGGGCACAGATACGCAGTATTTT. Its translation: CASSDLRGGTDTQYF.

This chain links TRBV27 with TRBJ1-4; no clear D gene. V dropped 6 bases and J dropped 0 bases, with 5 bases sitting between them. The CDR3 has 13 amino acids. In germline, CDR1 is MNHEY, CDR2 SMNVEV (reference sequence). The CDR3 DNA follows: TGTGCCAGCAGACTTACAACTAATGAAAAACTGTTTTTT. Translation gives CASRLTTNEKLFF.

This clone occurred a few times. The chain combines TRBV6-2 or TRBV6-3 with TRBJ2-1; 9 nucleotides agree with TRBD2. V lost 0 bases to trimming and J lost 9 bases; unmatched junction nucleotides: 9. CDR3 length: 16 amino acids. Germline V gene lookup returns CDR1 MNHEY and CDR2 SVGEGT. The CDR3 region has the DNA TGTGCCAGCAGTTACTCCGGGACTAGCCGTCCTGGTGAGCAGTTCTTC. It encodes CASSYSGTSRPGEQFF.

The rearrangement links TRBV6-5 to TRBJ1-2, with TRBD1 matching 11 bases. CDR1 is MNHEY and CDR2 is SVGAGI in the germline V gene. The CDR3 loop spans 16 amino acids. With V trimmed by 2 bases and J by 8 bases, 10 bases remained unmatched. CDR3 sequence reads: CASSYGTGGSRGGYTF. CDR3 bases: TGTGCCAGCAGTTACGGGACAGGGGGTTCTCGAGGGGGCTACACCTTC.

The rearrangement links TRBV4-1 to TRBJ1-5, with 10 bases identical to TRBD1. Germline CDR1 MGHRA, CDR2 YSYEKL. V lost 3 bases to trimming and J lost 6 bases; unmatched junction nucleotides: 5. This CDR3 spans 15 amino acids. CDR3 sequence: CASSQGDRGIQPQHF. In DNA form, the CDR3 reads TGCGCCAGCAGCCAGGGGGACAGGGGAATTCAGCCCCAGCATTTT.

CDR3 protein: CAIYSGSGAYNEQFF. The CDR3 region has the DNA TGTGCCATCTATTCGGGCAGCGGTGCTTACAATGAGCAGTTCTTC. The chain joins TRBV10-3 to TRBJ2-1; TRBD2 might be the D (5 bases). The V gene lost 8 bases and the J gene lost 4 bases, with 18 bases spanning the gap. The CDR3 covers 15 residues. CDR1 is ENHRY, CDR2 SYGVKD, per germline.

The chain is built from TRBV30 and TRBJ2-2; 8 positions agree with TRBD2. The CDR3 totals 16 residues. Germline V CDR1 and CDR2: GTSNPN, SVGIG (reference sequence). The V and J ends lost 2 bases and 4 bases, in that order; junction bases with no gene match: 9. CDR3 residues: CAWSPPGLEATGELFF. CDR3 DNA sequence: TGTGCCTGGAGTCCACCGGGACTAGAAGCCACCGGGGAGCTGTTTTTT.

The rearrangement uses TRBV7-6 and TRBJ1-6, with 7 bases aligning to TRBD1. Germline V gives CDR1 SGHVS, CDR2 FNYEAQ. The V gene end was trimmed by 5 bases and the J gene end by 6 bases; junction bases not matched to a gene: 10. The CDR3 length is 16 residues. The CDR3 reads CASSLYDRDSNSPLHF. The CDR3 DNA follows: TGTGCCAGCAGCCTATATGACCGGGACAGTAATTCACCCCTCCACTTT.